These 22 T cell receptor beta chains were all obtained from the same sample, sequenced in a study of T-cell reconstitution after alpha-beta-depleted transplantation in children (dated by TCRdb to 2016 to 2018). The sample's treatment or condition label is to be understood as: allogeneic hematopoietic cell transplantation with graft depleted of TCRalphabeta T cells and CD19 B cells. To prepare the library, PCR was applied. Sequencing took place on an Illumina HiSeq 2500. TCR library preparation used molecular barcoding, with unique molecular identifiers applied to normalize quantification of the TCRbeta repertoire. The public reads were quality trimmed at Q25 with fastp and then assembled into clones with MiXCR by TCRdb, keeping productive beta chains. Entries are consolidated by CDR3 protein sequence, retaining the most common genes and DNA. For this sample there are tens of thousands of distinct CDR3 sequences; approximately 43% appear just once. Jointly, the top ten make up nearly 98% of the sample.

Sequenced material: PBMCs, mostly from graft donor cells, taken 360 days after TCRalphabeta/CD19-depleted stem cell transplant. These receptors all come from a male patient younger than 18 who had a stem cell transplant for acute lymphoblastic leukemia, so the T cells may come from the graft donor.

V usage is TRBV20-1 and J usage is TRBJ2-3; 16 nucleotides match TRBD2. Unmatched junction bases numbered 6, after V lost 5 bases and J lost 4 bases. The CDR3 extends over 16 amino acids. CDR1 and CDR2 from the germline V gene are DFQATT and SNEGSKA (reference sequence). DNA for the CDR3: TGCAGTGCTCCACCGGGACTAGCGGGGGGGCCAGATACGCAGTATTTT. Protein product: CSAPPGLAGGPDTQYF.

V is TRBV28 and J is TRBJ2-7; 7 bases agree with TRBD1. Trimming cost V 3 bases and J 7 bases; bases outside gene matches: 9. CDR1 MDHEN and CDR2 SYDVKM come from the germline V gene. The CDR3 has 14 amino acids. DNA of the CDR3: TGTGCCAGCAGTTTTGGGCAGGGGGTGCGGGAGCAGTACTTC. It specifies CASSFGQGVREQYF.

This clonotype has just a few counts. This rearrangement joins TRBV7-2 to TRBJ1-5; D not certain. This CDR3 has 12 amino acids. Trimming left V 5 bases short and J 6 bases short, with 8 bases between. From germline, CDR1 is SGHTA and CDR2 FQGNSA. CDR3 DNA sequence: TGTGCCAGCAGCCCCGGTTCTCAGCCCCAGCATTTT. It yields the protein CASSPGSQPQHF.

This clonotype was seen more than once but under ten times. The CDR3 does not end in the conserved phenylalanine or tryptophan, so this is likely a read error. The limits of the CDR3 on the DNA are not certain, so only TCRdb's listed CDR3 is given. V gene TRBV7-9 combines with J gene TRBJ2-3. Germline values: CDR1 SEHNR, CDR2 FQNEAQ (reference sequence). The CDR3 has 8 amino acids, counting both end residues. CDR3 loop: CASSLGSY.

The chain has TRBV6-6 and TRBJ1-1, with D possibly matching TRBD1 (6 bases). Germline V gene sequence: CDR1 MNHNY, CDR2 SVGAGI (reference sequence). V gave up 6 bases and J gave up 4 bases, with 12 bases separating them. The CDR3 totals 13 residues. The CDR3 here is CASSSTGTTEAFF. CDR3 bases: TGTGCCAGCAGCTCAACAGGGACCACTGAAGCTTTCTTT.

This clonotype has just a few counts. The chain combines TRBV15 with TRBJ1-5; D call uncertain. The CDR3 sequence is 16 residues long. Looked up from germline, CDR1 is LNHNV and CDR2 is YYDKDF (reference sequence). V lost 0 bases, J lost 0 bases, and 9 bases lay in between. The chain's CDR3 is CATSRDVGYSNQPQHF. DNA for the CDR3: TGTGCCACCAGCAGAGATGTCGGATATAGCAATCAGCCCCAGCATTTT.

The chain has TRBV29-1 and TRBJ2-6; 13 positions agree with TRBD2. The V gene end was trimmed by 7 bases and the J gene end by 0 bases; junction bases not matched to a gene: 6. CDR1 SQVTM and CDR2 ANQGSEA come from the germline V gene. The length of the CDR3 is 17 residues. CDR3 sequence: CSAGTSGTTSGANVLTF. The DNA of the CDR3 is TGCAGCGCCGGGACTAGCGGGACCACCTCTGGGGCCAACGTCCTGACTTTC.

This clonotype has more than one count but fewer than ten. The CDR3 spells CASSVPGLDITDTQYF. CDR3 nucleotide sequence: TGTGCCAGCAGCGTACCGGGACTAGATATCACAGATACGCAGTATTTT. The chain has TRBV7-2 and TRBJ2-3; 8 nucleotides agree with TRBD2. The germline V gene has CDR1 SGHTA and CDR2 FQGNSA. V was clipped by 5 bases and J by 2 bases; unmatched bases: 9. CDR3 size: 16 residues.

This rearrangement joins TRBV6-2 or TRBV6-3 to TRBJ2-3, with 8 bases lining up with TRBD2. V dropped 2 bases and J dropped 10; count of bases not matched to a gene: 8. CDR1 is MNHEY and CDR2 is SVGEGT in the germline V gene. The CDR3 is 14 amino acids. The CDR3 protein is CASSYNLAGGAQYF. The CDR3 DNA follows: TGTGCCAGCAGTTACAATCTTGCGGGGGGAGCGCAGTATTTT.

This clonotype was counted a few times. This chain uses TRBV11-1 with TRBJ2-1; D is perhaps TRBD2 (6 bases). The ends were cut back, 1 base at V and 1 base at J, with 11 bases in the middle. Germline CDR1 and CDR2: SGHAT and FQDESV (reference sequence). This CDR3 has 16 amino acids. CDR3 region: CASSLGGAGSYNEQFF. CDR3 coding DNA: TGTGCCAGCAGCTTAGGAGGCGCGGGGTCCTACAATGAGCAGTTCTTC. The whole variable domain, filled in from reference TRBV11-1 and TRBJ2-1, reads EAEVAQSPRYKITEKSQAVAFWCDPISGHATLYWYRQILGQGPELLVQFQDESVVDDSQLPKDRFSAERLKGVDSTLKIQPAELGDSAMYLCASSLGGAGSYNEQFFGPGTRLTVL.

V usage is TRBV9 and J usage is TRBJ1-3; 9 bases are shared with TRBD1. Losses at the gene ends were 3 bases for V and 4 bases for J; bases not matched to a gene: 5. This CDR3 spans 15 amino acids. Germline CDR1 and CDR2: SGDLS and YYNGEE. CDR3 loop: CASSATGGLGNTIYF. Here the CDR3 DNA reads TGTGCCAGCAGCGCCACAGGGGGCCTCGGAAACACCATATATTTT.

A few counts support this clonotype. J is TRBJ1-4 and V is TRBV12-3 or TRBV12-4; possible D gene TRBD1, 5 bases. The CDR3 contains 14 residues. Trimming took 3 bases from V and 5 from J, leaving 10 bases between them. DNA of the CDR3: TGTGCCAGCAGTTTGGGACCTCGGAATGAAAAACTGTTTTTT. Translation gives CASSLGPRNEKLFF.

There are a few counts of this clonotype. The J gene is TRBJ2-5, the V gene TRBV6-1, with 11 bases identical to TRBD2. Germline trimming cut 5 bases from V and 2 bases from J; bases unmatched to any gene: 7. The CDR3 length is 16 residues. Germline V gene data show CDR1 as MNHNS and CDR2 as SASEGT. CDR3 DNA sequence: TGTGCCAGCAGTAAGGGACTAGCGGTCGCACAAGAGACCCAGTACTTC. It codes for CASSKGLAVAQETQYF.

This clonotype came up a few times. This chain connects TRBV12-3 or TRBV12-4 to TRBJ1-1, with D unresolved. This CDR3 has 14 amino acids. V gave up 3 bases and J gave up 0 bases, with 8 bases separating them. In DNA form, the CDR3 reads TGTGCCAGCAGTTTTTCAGCCCTGAACACTGAAGCTTTCTTT. Residues: CASSFSALNTEAFF.

The chain joins TRBV4-1 to TRBJ2-7; 7 nucleotides line up with TRBD2. The CDR3 loop spans 15 amino acids. CDR1 and CDR2 from the germline V gene are MGHRA and YSYEKL. V dropped 4 bases and J dropped 5; count of bases not matched to a gene: 11. The CDR3 reads CASSPGLVGRNEQYF. In DNA, the CDR3 is TGCGCCAGCAGCCCAGGACTAGTGGGACGGAACGAGCAGTACTTC.

CDR3 sequence reads: CATSAYSLRWPLYGYTF. CDR3 in DNA: TGTGCCACCAGTGCCTATTCTCTGCGGTGGCCCCTTTATGGCTACACCTTC. The chain carries TRBV24-1 and TRBJ1-2; no definite D call. The CDR3 spans 17 residues. The V end lost 5 bases, the J end lost 5 bases, and 23 bases lay between the germline ends. CDR1 and CDR2 (germline): KGHDR, SFDVKD.

This clonotype was detected only a few times. Because the CDR3's place on the DNA is in doubt, the DNA is left out and the CDR3 is given as listed by TCRdb. The chain is built from TRBV4-3 and TRBJ2-1; the D segment call TRBD1 is taken from the table without a DNA check. Germline V lookup: CDR1 LGHNA, CDR2 YSLEER. Inclusive of both ends, the CDR3 amounts to 13 amino acids. CDR3 amino acids: CASSQLSLDKQFF.

This clonotype was seen more than once but under ten times. The CDR3 coding sequence is TGTGCCAGCAGCTTAGAGGGCTGGGACAGAGCTTCACCCCTCCACTTT. Translating gives CASSLEGWDRASPLHF. The chain links TRBV11-1 to TRBJ1-6; 7 bases are shared with TRBD1. This CDR3 has 16 residues. CDR1 is SGHAT, CDR2 FQDESV, per germline (reference sequence). V shed 1 base and J 9 bases; nucleotides not matched to a gene: 9.

A few counts support this clonotype. The V gene is TRBV9, the J gene TRBJ2-7; D is undetermined. Trimming removed 3 bases from V and 2 bases from J, with 15 bases in between. Germline CDR1 and CDR2: SGDLS and YYNGEE. The CDR3 has 15 residues. This CDR3 is CASSASWPETYEQYF. CDR3 sequence (DNA): TGTGCCAGCAGCGCAAGCTGGCCAGAGACCTACGAGCAGTACTTC.

The chain has TRBV29-1 and TRBJ2-7; TRBD1 agrees at 11 bases. The CDR3 is 13 amino acids. Trimming removed 6 bases from V and 7 bases from J; junction bases left unmatched: 8. The germline gives CDR1 SQVTM, CDR2 ANQGSEA. The CDR3 sequence: CSVRTGGSHEQYF. In DNA, the CDR3 is TGCAGCGTGCGGACAGGGGGCTCGCATGAGCAGTACTTC.

This clonotype was counted between two and nine times. V and J are TRBV29-1 and TRBJ2-6; D perhaps matches TRBD1 (5 bases). Germline values: CDR1 SQVTM, CDR2 ANQGSEA. The V gene lost 6 bases and the J gene lost 1 base, with 16 bases spanning the gap. The CDR3 extends over 16 amino acids. The CDR3 here is CSVLGAGQSGANVLTF. In DNA, the CDR3 is TGCAGCGTCCTAGGGGCAGGGCAGTCTGGGGCCAACGTCCTGACTTTC. Looking up the rest from reference TRBV29-1 and TRBJ2-6 gives the full variable domain: SAVISQKPSRDICQRGTSLTIQCQVDSQVTMMFWYRQQPGQSLTLIATANQGSEATYESGFVIDKFPISRPNLTFSTLTVSNMSPEDSSIYLCSVLGAGQSGANVLTFGAGSRLTVL.

The chain combines TRBV9 with TRBJ2-7, with D possibly matching TRBD2 (7 bases). CDR1 SGDLS and CDR2 YYNGEE come from the germline V gene. V was clipped by 6 bases and J by 6 bases, with 19 bases between them. The CDR3 runs 14 residues. The CDR3 loop is CASKEGGGPGEQYF. Written as DNA, the CDR3 is TGTGCCAGCAAAGAGGGGGGAGGGCCGGGCGAGCAGTACTTC. Looking up the rest from reference TRBV9 and TRBJ2-7 gives the full variable domain: DSGVTQTPKHLITATGQRVTLRCSPRSGDLSVYWYQQSLDQGLQFLIQYYNGEERAKGNILERFSAQQFPDLHSELNLSSLELGDSALYFCASKEGGGPGEQYFGPGTRLTVT.